This TCR beta chain was identified during a study of blood T cell repertoires in COVID-19. Study as a whole: The origin of the acute and convalescent COVID-19 samples was the United States, Italy and Spain.

The CDR3 consists of 13 residues. Germline V gene sequence: CDR1 LNHDA, CDR2 SQIVND (reference sequence). Trimming cost V 5 bases and J 6 bases, with 11 bases left between them. Method: immunoSEQ multiplex PCR; TCRdb's copy keeps in-frame clones and lacks some. Of roughly 400,000 clones listed, about 87% are singletons. Study members were between roughly 18 and 90 years old and lived in about two dozen US regions. Assignments of participants to cohorts depended upon their own reported clinical history. The clonotype comes from a woman aged 50 to 65 who had recovered from COVID-19. The sequencing input was PBMCs or T cells enriched from blood (not recorded which). This chain uses TRBV19 with TRBJ2-1; perhaps TRBD2 as D (5 bases). The CDR3 here is CASSADSSNEQFF. In nucleotides, the CDR3 is TGTGCCAGTAGTGCGGACTCGAGCAATGAGCAGTTCTTC.